This TCR beta chain was documented in a study of blood T cell repertoires in COVID-19. Study summary: The study drew acute and convalescent COVID-19 samples from the United States, Italy and Spain. T cells, B-cell-depleted T cells, or PBMCs provided the cDNA or gDNA that served as material.

Trimming cost V 4 bases and J 0 bases; bases outside gene matches: 11. CDR3 length: 18 amino acids. Authors' processing steps: Nucleated cell number was recorded as an estimate derived from reference gene primer amplification. Only in-frame clones appear in the TCRdb table, and some are missing; sequencing was by immunoSEQ multiplex PCR. Clone size and the V and J calls come from that table; the DNA yielded D and trimming. This table has around 130,000 clones, 84% appearing once. The clonotype was recovered from a human donor in a cohort sampled during active COVID-19. The sample was peripheral blood. This chain connects TRBV5-3 to TRBJ2-2, with 8 bases fitting TRBD1. TRBV5-3 is sorted into the ORF group, with uncertain function. The CDR3 region has the DNA TGTGCCAGAAGCGCAGTCAGGACAGGGAAAGCGAACACCGGGGAGCTGTTTTTT. Protein sequence: CARSAVRTGKANTGELFF.